Below are 5 T cell receptor beta chains sequenced from a single sample in a study of cytomegalovirus exposure and HLA in healthy donors. The repertoire was sequenced with immunoSEQ multiplex PCR; TCRdb's copy has only in-frame clones and lacks some. The sample records around 150,000 clones, roughly 90% being singletons. Material: PBMCs. Receptors originate from a woman aged 18-30 years in good health and CMV-seronegative.

The V call is TRBV7-2, the J call TRBJ2-3; TRBD2 agrees at 12 bases. The CDR3 is 16 residues long. Germline CDR1 reads SGHTA; CDR2 reads FQGNSA. Trimming took 1 base from V and 5 from J; bases not matched to a gene: 4. The CDR3, as DNA: TGTGCCAGCAGCTTAGGGCTAGCGGGAGGGCTAGATACGCAGTATTTT. Protein: CASSLGLAGGLDTQYF.

The gene calls are TRBV5-6 and TRBJ1-3; D not resolved. The V end was cut by 7 bases, the J end by 0 bases, with 11 bases between. Per germline, CDR1 SGHDT and CDR2 YYEEEE. The CDR3 covers 14 residues. The CDR3 DNA sequence: TGTGCCAGCCACCCTTGGCACTCTGGAAACACCATATATTTT. This translates into CASHPWHSGNTIYF.

The chain carries TRBV29-1 and TRBJ1-2; the match to TRBD1 covers 7 bases. From germline, CDR1 is SQVTM and CDR2 ANQGSEA. Losses at the gene ends were 4 bases for V and 2 bases for J; bases not matched to a gene: 1. This CDR3 is built from 12 residues. CDR3 in DNA: TGCAGCGTTGGGACAGGAAACTATGGCTACACCTTC. This codes for CSVGTGNYGYTF. Filled out from reference TRBV29-1 and TRBJ1-2, the complete variable domain reads SAVISQKPSRDICQRGTSLTIQCQVDSQVTMMFWYRQQPGQSLTLIATANQGSEATYESGFVIDKFPISRPNLTFSTLTVSNMSPEDSSIYLCSVGTGNYGYTFGSGTRLTVV.

The chain joins TRBV6-1 to TRBJ2-7; 7 positions match TRBD1. The V and J ends lost 6 bases and 4 bases, in that order; junction bases with no gene match: 9. Germline assignment: CDR1 MNHNS and CDR2 SASEGT. The length of the CDR3 is 14 residues. The CDR3 protein is CASRKRDSPYEQYF. The CDR3 region has the DNA TGTGCCAGCAGGAAGAGGGACAGTCCGTACGAGCAGTACTTC.

The genes are TRBV5-1 and TRBJ1-2, with no clear D. The CDR3 covers 14 residues. Trimming stripped 3 bases from V and 4 bases from J, with 13 bases between. The germline gives CDR1 SGHRS, CDR2 YFSETQ. The CDR3 loop is CASSSLSAPYGYTF. DNA of the CDR3: TGCGCCAGCAGCTCCCTATCTGCCCCCTATGGCTACACCTTC.